The 32 T cell receptor beta chains below all came from one sample that was sequenced in a study of shared clonotypes between healthy human individuals. Libraries were prepared by immunoSEQ multiplex PCR; TCRdb keeps only in-frame clonotypes and omits some of them. The sample has about 470,000 clones, 70% to 80% seen once. Sequenced material: PBMCs. The receptor set was obtained from a woman aged 35 to 49 in good health. Some clones in this sample may be carry-over from other donors' samples.

In DNA form, the CDR3 reads TGCGCCAGCAGCCAAGTAGGGTCCCCCTACGAGCAGTACTTC. Residues: CASSQVGSPYEQYF. The chain links TRBV4-1 to TRBJ2-7; D remains ambiguous. The CDR3 consists of 14 residues. Germline loops: CDR1 MGHRA, CDR2 YSYEKL. V was pared by 1 base and J by 2 bases, with 9 bases between.

The chain joins TRBV5-1 to TRBJ2-1, with 12 bases fitting TRBD2. The CDR3 is 15 residues long. V dropped 4 bases and J dropped 8; count of bases not matched to a gene: 7. Germline V CDR1 and CDR2: SGHRS, YFSETQ. CDR3 protein: CASSPTSGRGDEQFF. Written as DNA, the CDR3 is TGCGCCAGCAGCCCGACTAGCGGGAGAGGCGATGAGCAGTTCTTC.

The rearrangement joins TRBV7-2 to TRBJ2-7, with 7 bases lining up with TRBD1. Trimming at V came to 5 bases and at J to 2 bases, leaving 3 bases not matched to a gene. Per the germline V gene, CDR1 is SGHTA and CDR2 is FQGNSA. The CDR3 contains 13 residues. The CDR3 DNA reads as TGTGCCAGCAGCCAGGGACAGACCTACGAGCAGTACTTC. Its translation: CASSQGQTYEQYF.

V and J are TRBV5-1 and TRBJ2-1; TRBD2 matches 7 bases. The germline CDR1 and CDR2 sequences are SGHRS and YFSETQ. Trimming at V came to 3 bases and at J to 5 bases, leaving 5 bases not matched to a gene. The CDR3 has 14 residues. The CDR3 region is CASSSTSAHNEQFF. The CDR3 coding sequence is TGCGCCAGCAGCTCCACTAGCGCCCACAATGAGCAGTTCTTC.

The chain combines TRBV30 with TRBJ1-1; TRBD1 matches 7 bases. Germline loops: CDR1 GTSNPN, CDR2 SVGIG (reference sequence). Trimming at V came to 7 bases and at J to 10 bases, leaving 12 bases not matched to a gene. The CDR3 is 12 amino acids. CDR3 sequence reads: CAFNSDRLIAFF. The CDR3 nucleotides read TGTGCCTTCAACTCGGACAGGTTGATAGCTTTCTTT.

This clone was seen more than once but under ten times. Being one base from a much bigger clone, this may be a read error. In the same sample, other DNA sequences code for this CDR3. The V gene is TRBV28, the J gene TRBJ1-4; D remains unclear. In germline, CDR1 is MDHEN, CDR2 SYDVKM. Trimming pared 5 bases from V and 5 bases from J, leaving 3 bases between. The CDR3 length is 11 residues. CDR3 nucleotides: TGTGCCAGCAGTCTAAATGAAAAACTGTTTTTT. Its translation is CASSLNEKLFF.

The rearrangement joins TRBV4-1 to TRBJ2-2; the D is unclear. Trimming removed 0 bases from V and 6 bases from J, with 5 bases in between. This CDR3 spans 13 amino acids. Germline values: CDR1 MGHRA, CDR2 YSYEKL. The CDR3 DNA follows: TGCGCCAGCAGCCAAGATAGGTCCGGGGAGCTGTTTTTT. This encodes CASSQDRSGELFF.

This rearrangement joins TRBV10-3 to TRBJ1-3; D remains ambiguous. CDR3 length equals 15 residues. Looked up from germline, CDR1 is ENHRY and CDR2 is SYGVKD. V shed 0 bases and J shed 0 bases, with 6 bases lying between them. The CDR3 DNA follows: TGTGCCATCAGTGAGTCGGCAGCCTCTGGAAACACCATATATTTT. Amino acid sequence: CAISESAASGNTIYF.

The V call is TRBV4-3, the J call TRBJ1-6; 9 bases match TRBD1. The CDR3 totals 16 residues. V was pared by 0 bases and J by 10 bases, with 7 bases of the junction left unmatched. In germline, CDR1 is LGHNA, CDR2 YSLEER. In DNA, the CDR3 is TGCGCCAGCAGCCAAGATTCGACAGGGGGGAGATCACCCCTCCACTTT. Protein: CASSQDSTGGRSPLHF.

The J gene is TRBJ1-2, the V gene TRBV5-1, with 9 bases aligning to TRBD1. CDR1 and CDR2 (germline): SGHRS, YFSETQ. The CDR3 totals 14 residues. Trimming cost V 0 bases and J 6 bases; bases outside gene matches: 3. The CDR3 sequence is CASSLEGQGDGYTF. In DNA, the CDR3 is TGCGCCAGCAGCTTGGAGGGACAGGGAGATGGCTACACCTTC. Full variable domain (rest looked up from reference TRBV5-1 and TRBJ1-2): KAGVTQTPRYLIKTRGQQVTLSCSPISGHRSVSWYQQTPGQGLQFLFEYFSETQRNKGNFPGRFSGRQFSNSRSEMNVSTLELGDSALYLCASSLEGQGDGYTFGSGTRLTVV.

Here the CDR3 DNA reads TGTGCCAGCAGCGTAGGACAGGTGACCACCGGGGAGCTGTTTTTT. Its translation: CASSVGQVTTGELFF. The chain carries TRBV9 and TRBJ2-2; D is possibly TRBD1 (6 bases). Trimming cost V 0 bases and J 4 bases, with 10 bases left between them. The CDR3 covers 15 residues. Germline CDR1 SGDLS, CDR2 YYNGEE.

The rearrangement uses TRBV11-1 and TRBJ1-3, with unresolved D. Germline V gene data show CDR1 as SGHAT and CDR2 as FQDESV (reference sequence). This CDR3 region has 13 residues. V gave up 2 bases and J gave up 0 bases, with 2 bases separating them. CDR3 DNA sequence: TGTGCCAGCAGCTTAAACTCTGGAAACACCATATATTTT. This gives the protein CASSLNSGNTIYF. The full variable domain, its missing parts supplied by reference TRBV11-1 and TRBJ1-3, is EAEVAQSPRYKITEKSQAVAFWCDPISGHATLYWYRQILGQGPELLVQFQDESVVDDSQLPKDRFSAERLKGVDSTLKIQPAELGDSAMYLCASSLNSGNTIYFGEGSWLTVV.

The CDR3 is CASSFLVRGRQNEQYF. In DNA, the CDR3 is TGTGCCAGCAGCTTTCTTGTGAGAGGCCGGCAGAACGAGCAGTACTTC. This chain uses TRBV5-5 with TRBJ2-7; D ambiguous. Germline V gene lookup returns CDR1 SGHKS and CDR2 YYEKEE (reference sequence). This CDR3 is built from 16 residues. V was clipped by 2 bases and J by 5 bases, with 20 bases between them.

The chain uses TRBV5-1 and TRBJ1-1; 8 positions agree with TRBD1. The CDR3 has 14 amino acids. Germline-derived CDR1 and CDR2 are SGHRS and YFSETQ. The trim removed 4 bases at V and 5 bases at J, leaving 7 bases unmatched. CDR3 protein: CASSTDRVQTEAFF. CDR3 coding DNA: TGCGCCAGCAGCACGGACAGGGTGCAGACTGAAGCTTTCTTT. Based on the CDR3 plus reference TRBV5-1 and TRBJ1-1, the full variable domain is KAGVTQTPRYLIKTRGQQVTLSCSPISGHRSVSWYQQTPGQGLQFLFEYFSETQRNKGNFPGRFSGRQFSNSRSEMNVSTLELGDSALYLCASSTDRVQTEAFFGQGTRLTVV.

In this sample, this clone turned up once. This chain uses TRBV6-1 with TRBJ2-5; 10 bases fit TRBD1. Germline CDR1 and CDR2: MNHNS and SASEGT. The CDR3 runs to 17 residues. After removal of 1 base from V and 4 bases from J, the junction contained 9 bases not matched to a gene. The CDR3 DNA follows: TGTGCCAGCAGTGAAGGACAGGGGGCCCACCCGGTAGAGACCCAGTACTTC. This codes for CASSEGQGAHPVETQYF.

The gene calls are TRBV21-1 and TRBJ2-4; the table assigns TRBD2, which was not confirmed against the DNA. TRBV21-1 is tagged as a pseudogene. There are 16 residues in the CDR3. CDR3 loop: CASSKTEYLAKNIQYF. The DNA for the CDR3 is TGTGCCAGCAGCAAAACTGAGTATCTAGCCAAAAACATTCAGTACTTC.

Regarding this clone: It is likely a read error: a sequence one base away is far more abundant. The V gene is TRBV4-2, the J gene TRBJ2-7; D is possibly TRBD2 (5 bases). This CDR3 has 17 amino acids. Per the germline V gene, CDR1 is LGHNA and CDR2 is YNFKEQ. The V and J ends lost 0 bases and 2 bases respectively, with 17 bases between them. The CDR3 loop is CASSQDQSGKATYEQYF. The DNA of the CDR3 is TGTGCCAGCAGCCAAGACCAATCGGGGAAAGCCACCTACGAGCAGTACTTC.

V usage is TRBV18 and J usage is TRBJ1-1; D is perhaps TRBD1 (5 bases). Trimming shortened V by 3 bases and J by 4 bases, and 18 bases separated the two germline ends. Germline CDR1 KGHSH, CDR2 LQKENI. CDR3 length equals 16 residues. As DNA, the CDR3 is TGTGCCAGCTCACCTGTACCAACAGGTCAGGGCACTGAAGCTTTCTTT. Translation: CASSPVPTGQGTEAFF.

A note on this clone: It is likely a read error: a sequence one base away is far more abundant. The V gene is TRBV27, the J gene TRBJ2-1, with 15 positions matching TRBD2. The CDR3 consists of 15 residues. With 4 bases clipped from V and 8 bases from J, the junction kept 3 bases outside the gene matches. CDR1 is MNHEY and CDR2 is SMNVEV in the germline V gene (reference sequence). CDR3 region: CASSYRTSGRDEQFF. The CDR3 DNA is TGTGCCAGCAGTTATCGGACTAGCGGGAGGGATGAGCAGTTCTTC.

The rearrangement joins TRBV19 to TRBJ1-1; 7 nucleotides align to TRBD1. The CDR3 extends over 16 amino acids. Germline V gene sequence: CDR1 LNHDA, CDR2 SQIVND (reference sequence). The V gene end was trimmed by 0 bases and the J gene end by 7 bases; junction bases not matched to a gene: 11. The CDR3 sequence: CASSIDNGQVYSEAFF. The DNA for the CDR3 is TGTGCCAGTAGTATAGATAATGGACAGGTTTACAGTGAAGCTTTCTTT.

The chain carries TRBV7-9 and TRBJ2-7; a weak D match, TRBD1 (7 bases). Germline-derived CDR1 and CDR2 are SEHNR and FQNEAQ (reference sequence). V was trimmed by 5 bases and J by 3 bases, leaving 20 bases between them. The CDR3 runs to 16 residues. Written as DNA, the CDR3 is TGTGCCAGCAGCGCAGACCAGGGGGGAAGGGTCTACGAGCAGTACTTC. Translating it yields CASSADQGGRVYEQYF.

V and J are TRBV6-5 and TRBJ1-2; no clear D gene. CDR3 length equals 13 residues. V was shortened by 4 bases and J by 7 bases, with 13 bases between the two germline ends. Looked up from germline, CDR1 is MNHEY and CDR2 is SVGAGI. The CDR3: CASSSSGMSGYTF. The CDR3, as DNA: TGTGCCAGCAGTTCCTCAGGAATGTCTGGCTACACCTTC.

The V and J genes are TRBV7-7 and TRBJ2-5; 8 bases agree with TRBD1. There are 16 residues in the CDR3. The V gene's germline CDR1 is SSHAT and CDR2 FNYEAQ (reference sequence). Trimming took 2 bases from V and 4 from J; bases not matched to a gene: 9. The CDR3 loop reads CASSLLSGGVSETQYF. CDR3 in DNA: TGTGCCAGCAGCTTATTATCAGGGGGCGTATCAGAGACCCAGTACTTC.

This chain links TRBV5-1 with TRBJ2-1, with D possibly matching TRBD1 (6 bases). V lost 1 base and J 9 bases, leaving 14 bases between the germline ends. Per the germline V gene, CDR1 is SGHRS and CDR2 is YFSETQ. The CDR3 extends over 14 amino acids. The CDR3 DNA is TGCGCCAGCAGCTTGACAGGGAAGGCTACTGAGCAGTTCTTC. Protein sequence: CASSLTGKATEQFF.

There are a few counts of this clone. The rearrangement joins TRBV5-4 to TRBJ2-7; TRBD1 matches 11 bases. Germline V gene data show CDR1 as SGHNT and CDR2 as YYREEE (reference sequence). Trimming at V came to 4 bases and at J to 3 bases, leaving 6 bases not matched to a gene. The CDR3 runs to 15 residues. The CDR3 DNA follows: TGTGCCAGCAGCCTAGCGGGGACAGGGGGCTACGAGCAGTACTTC. It yields the protein CASSLAGTGGYEQYF.

This clone was seen just once. The chain uses TRBV4-3 and TRBJ2-5; D may be TRBD1 (5 bases). The J call may be incorrect, as the DNA end agrees better with TRBJ2-7. Germline values: CDR1 LGHNA, CDR2 YSLEER. CDR3 size: 14 residues. The CDR3 spells CASSKRQGSYEQYF. The CDR3 bases are TGCGCCAGCAGCAAGCGCCAGGGATCCTACGAGCAGTACTTC.

V and J are TRBV29-1 and TRBJ2-7; D is possibly TRBD1 (5 bases). CDR3 length equals 15 residues. The V and J ends lost 0 bases and 5 bases respectively, with 17 bases between them. Germline V gene lookup returns CDR1 SQVTM and CDR2 ANQGSEA. CDR3 residues: CSVEDRRLGLDEQYF. CDR3 DNA sequence: TGCAGCGTTGAAGATCGCCGACTGGGGCTGGACGAGCAGTACTTC.

The genes are TRBV15 and TRBJ2-4, with TRBD2 matching 14 bases. CDR3 size: 14 residues. CDR1 and CDR2 from the germline V gene are LNHNV and YYDKDF (reference sequence). V was pared by 3 bases and J by 11 bases, with 3 bases of the junction left unmatched. The CDR3 DNA is TGTGCCACCAGCAGGGGACTAGCGGGAGTATTTCAGTACTTC. Residues: CATSRGLAGVFQYF.

This sequence joins TRBV5-1 and TRBJ2-7; 8 bases align to TRBD2. Germline trimming cut 7 bases from V and 2 bases from J; bases unmatched to any gene: 11. The CDR3 length is 15 residues. In germline, CDR1 is SGHRS, CDR2 YFSETQ. CDR3 region: CASGGGLAGPYEQYF. The CDR3 nucleotides read TGCGCCAGCGGGGGGGGCCTAGCGGGCCCCTACGAGCAGTACTTC. Full variable domain (missing parts from reference TRBV5-1 and TRBJ2-7): KAGVTQTPRYLIKTRGQQVTLSCSPISGHRSVSWYQQTPGQGLQFLFEYFSETQRNKGNFPGRFSGRQFSNSRSEMNVSTLELGDSALYLCASGGGLAGPYEQYFGPGTRLTVT.

The chain combines TRBV19 with TRBJ2-1; 7 nucleotides line up with TRBD1. The CDR3 runs 15 residues. Germline CDR1 is LNHDA and CDR2 is SQIVND (reference sequence). J gave up 8 bases and V 7 bases, and 14 bases lay outside the gene matches. CDR3 sequence (DNA): TGTGCCAGTAAGGCGACAGGGCTTAAGAGGGATGAGCAGTTCTTC. Its protein product is CASKATGLKRDEQFF.

The V gene is TRBV30, the J gene TRBJ2-2; 10 bases fit TRBD2. V gave up 4 bases and J gave up 4 bases; unmatched junction bases: 3. Per germline, CDR1 GTSNPN and CDR2 SVGIG (reference sequence). CDR3 length equals 14 residues. CDR3 coding DNA: TGTGCCTGGACTAGCGGGAGATCCACCGGGGAGCTGTTTTTT. Protein: CAWTSGRSTGELFF.

This clone came up many times. The chain employs TRBV2 and TRBJ1-1; 7 positions match TRBD1. Trimming at V came to 6 bases and at J to 5 bases, leaving 6 bases not matched to a gene. The CDR3 contains 13 residues. Germline values: CDR1 SNHLY, CDR2 FYNNEI. CDR3 loop: CASSRQGLTEAFF. Written as DNA, the CDR3 is TGTGCCAGCAGCAGACAGGGTCTGACTGAAGCTTTCTTT.